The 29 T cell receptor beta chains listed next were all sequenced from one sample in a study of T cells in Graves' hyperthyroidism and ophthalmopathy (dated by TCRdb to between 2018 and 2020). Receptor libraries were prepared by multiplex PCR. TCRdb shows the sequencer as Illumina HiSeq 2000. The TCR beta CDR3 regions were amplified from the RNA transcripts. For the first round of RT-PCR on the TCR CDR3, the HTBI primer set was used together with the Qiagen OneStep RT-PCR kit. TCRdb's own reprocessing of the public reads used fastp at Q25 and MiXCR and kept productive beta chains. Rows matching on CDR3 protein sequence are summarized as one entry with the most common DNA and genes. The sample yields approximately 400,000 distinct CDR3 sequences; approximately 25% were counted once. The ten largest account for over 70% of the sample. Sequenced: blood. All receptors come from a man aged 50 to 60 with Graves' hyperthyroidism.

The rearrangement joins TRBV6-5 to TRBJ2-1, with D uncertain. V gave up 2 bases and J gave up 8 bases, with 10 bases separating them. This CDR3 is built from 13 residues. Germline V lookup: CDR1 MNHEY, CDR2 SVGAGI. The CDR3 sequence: CASSYRAGDEQFF. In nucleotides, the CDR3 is TGTGCCAGCAGTTACAGGGCCGGAGATGAGCAGTTCTTC.

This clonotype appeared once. Written as DNA, the CDR3 is TGTGCCAGTAGTATGGCGAGCGGGAGGGCCAGAGATACGCAGTATTTT. It is translated as CASSMASGRARDTQYF. This chain joins TRBV19 and TRBJ2-3; 10 nucleotides match TRBD2. CDR1 and CDR2 (germline): LNHDA, SQIVND (reference sequence). J gave up 5 bases and V 3 bases, and 8 bases lay outside the gene matches. The CDR3 length is 16 residues. The whole variable domain, remainder taken from reference TRBV19 and TRBJ2-3, is DGGITQSPKYLFRKEGQNVTLSCEQNLNHDAMYWYRQDPGQGLRLIYYSQIVNDFQKGDIAEGYSVSREKKESFPLTVTSAQKNPTAFYLCASSMASGRARDTQYFGPGTRLTVL.

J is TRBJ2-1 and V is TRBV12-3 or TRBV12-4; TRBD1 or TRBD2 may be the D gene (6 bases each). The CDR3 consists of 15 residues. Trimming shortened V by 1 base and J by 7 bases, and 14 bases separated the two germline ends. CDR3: CASSLGGAHRNEQFF. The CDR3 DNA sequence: TGTGCCAGCAGTTTAGGGGGGGCGCATAGGAATGAGCAGTTCTTC.

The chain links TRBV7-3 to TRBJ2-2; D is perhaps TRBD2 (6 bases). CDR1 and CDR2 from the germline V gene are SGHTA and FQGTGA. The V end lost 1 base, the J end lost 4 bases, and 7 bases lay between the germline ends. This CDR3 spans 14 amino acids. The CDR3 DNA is TGTGCCAGCAGCTTAAGGAGGGGCACCGGGGAGCTGTTTTTT. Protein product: CASSLRRGTGELFF.

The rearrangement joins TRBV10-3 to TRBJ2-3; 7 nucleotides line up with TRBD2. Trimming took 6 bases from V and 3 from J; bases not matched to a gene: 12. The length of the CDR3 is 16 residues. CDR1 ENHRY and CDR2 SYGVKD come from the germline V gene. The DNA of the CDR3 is TGTGCCATCAGCCCCTTAGGGCGGGAGTTGACAGATACGCAGTATTTT. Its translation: CAISPLGRELTDTQYF.

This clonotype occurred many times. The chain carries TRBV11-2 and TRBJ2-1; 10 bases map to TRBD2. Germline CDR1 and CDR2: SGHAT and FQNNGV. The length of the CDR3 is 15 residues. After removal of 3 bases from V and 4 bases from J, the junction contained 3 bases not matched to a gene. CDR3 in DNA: TGTGCCAGCAGCTTTACTAGCGGGACTTACAATGAGCAGTTCTTC. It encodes CASSFTSGTYNEQFF.

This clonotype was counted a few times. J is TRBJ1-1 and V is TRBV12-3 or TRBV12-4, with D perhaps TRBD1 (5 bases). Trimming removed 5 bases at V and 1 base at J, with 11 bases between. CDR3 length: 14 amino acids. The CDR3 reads CASSTIGANTEAFF. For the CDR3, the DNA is TGTGCCAGCAGTACCATAGGGGCGAACACTGAAGCTTTCTTT.

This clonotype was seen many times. The CDR3 nucleotides are TGTGCCAGCTTAGGTCCGGGGACCTACGAGCAGTACTTC. Translating it yields CASLGPGTYEQYF. The rearrangement links TRBV2 to TRBJ2-7; D may be TRBD2 (5 bases). This CDR3 comprises 13 residues. The V and J ends lost 8 bases and 2 bases respectively, with 13 bases between them. Germline V gives CDR1 SNHLY, CDR2 FYNNEI. The entire variable domain, with the rest obtained from reference TRBV2 and TRBJ2-7, is as follows: EPEVTQTPSHQVTQMGQEVILRCVPISNHLYFYWYRQILGQKVEFLVSFYNNEISEKSEIFDDQFSVERPDGSNFTLKIRSTKLEDSAMYFCASLGPGTYEQYFGPGTRLTVT.

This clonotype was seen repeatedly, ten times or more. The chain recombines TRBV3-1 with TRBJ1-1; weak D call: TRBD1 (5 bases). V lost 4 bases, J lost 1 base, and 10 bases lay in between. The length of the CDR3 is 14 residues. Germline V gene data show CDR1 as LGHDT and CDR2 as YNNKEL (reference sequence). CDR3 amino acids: CASSPIRGNTEAFF. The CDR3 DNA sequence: TGTGCCAGCAGCCCGATAAGGGGGAACACTGAAGCTTTCTTT.

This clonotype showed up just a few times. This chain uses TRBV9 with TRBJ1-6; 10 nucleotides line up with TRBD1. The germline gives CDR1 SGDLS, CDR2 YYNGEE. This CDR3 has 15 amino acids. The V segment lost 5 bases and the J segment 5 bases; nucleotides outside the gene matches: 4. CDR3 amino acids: CASSAGTGDNSPLHF. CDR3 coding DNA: TGTGCCAGCAGTGCCGGGACAGGGGATAATTCACCCCTCCACTTT.

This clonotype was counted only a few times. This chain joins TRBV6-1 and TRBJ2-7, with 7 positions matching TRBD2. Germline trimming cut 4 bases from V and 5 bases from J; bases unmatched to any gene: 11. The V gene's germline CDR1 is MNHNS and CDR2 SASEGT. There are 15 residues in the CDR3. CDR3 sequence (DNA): TGTGCCAGCAGTGGTACTAGCGCCATTGCCCACGAGCAGTACTTC. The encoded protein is CASSGTSAIAHEQYF.

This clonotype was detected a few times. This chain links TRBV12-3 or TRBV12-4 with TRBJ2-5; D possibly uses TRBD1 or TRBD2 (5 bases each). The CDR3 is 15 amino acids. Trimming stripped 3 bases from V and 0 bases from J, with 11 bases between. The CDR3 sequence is CASSFGAVYQETQYF. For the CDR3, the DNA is TGTGCCAGCAGTTTCGGGGCAGTGTACCAAGAGACCCAGTACTTC.

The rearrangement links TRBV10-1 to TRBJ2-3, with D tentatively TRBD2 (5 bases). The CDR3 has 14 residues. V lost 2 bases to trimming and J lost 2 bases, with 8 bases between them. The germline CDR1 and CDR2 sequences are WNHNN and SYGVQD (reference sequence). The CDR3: CASSEAGYTDTQYF. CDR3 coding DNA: TGCGCCAGCAGTGAGGCGGGTTACACAGATACGCAGTATTTT.

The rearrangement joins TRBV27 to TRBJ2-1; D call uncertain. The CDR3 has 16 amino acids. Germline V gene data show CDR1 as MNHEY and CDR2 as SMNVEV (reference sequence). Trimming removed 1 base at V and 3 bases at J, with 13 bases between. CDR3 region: CASSLLGIGVYNEQFF. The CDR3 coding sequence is TGTGCCAGCAGTTTATTGGGAATTGGGGTCTACAATGAGCAGTTCTTC.

CDR3 amino acids: CASSQVGGFANTGELFF. The CDR3 region has the DNA TGTGCCAGCAGCCAAGTCGGCGGATTCGCGAACACCGGGGAGCTGTTTTTT. The V call is TRBV4-2, the J call TRBJ2-2; D call uncertain. From germline, CDR1 is LGHNA and CDR2 YNFKEQ. V lost 1 base, J lost 0 bases, and 12 bases lay in between. This CDR3 is 17 amino acids long.

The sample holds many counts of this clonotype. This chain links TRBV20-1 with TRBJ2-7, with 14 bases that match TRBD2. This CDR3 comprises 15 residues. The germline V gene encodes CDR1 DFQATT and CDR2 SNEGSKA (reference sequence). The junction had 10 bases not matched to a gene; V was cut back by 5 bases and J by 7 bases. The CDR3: CSALTSGRASREQYF. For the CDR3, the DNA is TGCAGTGCTCTGACTAGCGGGAGGGCCAGCCGAGAGCAGTACTTC.

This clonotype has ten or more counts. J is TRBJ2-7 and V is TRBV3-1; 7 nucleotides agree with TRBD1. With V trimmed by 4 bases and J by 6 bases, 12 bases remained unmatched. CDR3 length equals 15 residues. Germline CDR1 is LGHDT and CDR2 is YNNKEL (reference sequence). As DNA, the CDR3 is TGTGCCAGCAGCCCGCGGACAGGCCAGCCCGGCGAGCAGTACTTC. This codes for CASSPRTGQPGEQYF.

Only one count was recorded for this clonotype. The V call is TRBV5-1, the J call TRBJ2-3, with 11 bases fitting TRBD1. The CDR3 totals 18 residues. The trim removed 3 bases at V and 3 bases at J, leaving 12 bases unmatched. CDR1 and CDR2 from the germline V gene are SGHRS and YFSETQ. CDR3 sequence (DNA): TGCGCCAGCAGCTACGGACAGGGGGCCACAAAACTGACAGATACGCAGTATTTT. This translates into CASSYGQGATKLTDTQYF.

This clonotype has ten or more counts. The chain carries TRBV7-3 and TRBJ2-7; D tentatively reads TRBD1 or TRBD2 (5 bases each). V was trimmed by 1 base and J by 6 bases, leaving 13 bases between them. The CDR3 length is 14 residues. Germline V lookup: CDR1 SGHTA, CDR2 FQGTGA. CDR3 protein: CASSLNGGSGEQYF. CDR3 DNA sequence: TGTGCCAGCAGCTTAAATGGGGGTTCGGGCGAGCAGTACTTC.

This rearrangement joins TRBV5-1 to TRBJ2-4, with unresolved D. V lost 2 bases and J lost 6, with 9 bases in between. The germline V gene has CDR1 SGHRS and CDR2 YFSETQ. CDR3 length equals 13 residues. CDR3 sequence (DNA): TGCGCCAGCAGCTTTAACTCAGGAAACATTCAGTACTTC. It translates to CASSFNSGNIQYF.

The CDR3 here is CASSPRGGTGELFF. The CDR3 DNA follows: TGTGCCAGCAGTCCCAGGGGGGGGACCGGGGAGCTGTTTTTT. The rearrangement joins TRBV12-3 or TRBV12-4 to TRBJ2-2, with D possibly called TRBD1 or TRBD2 (7 bases each). The CDR3 runs to 14 residues. Trimming left V 5 bases short and J 5 bases short, with 12 bases between.

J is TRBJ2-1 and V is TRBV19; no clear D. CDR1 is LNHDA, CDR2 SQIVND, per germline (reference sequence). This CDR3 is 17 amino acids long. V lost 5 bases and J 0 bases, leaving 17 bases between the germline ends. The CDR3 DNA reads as TGTGCCAGTAGTCCCCGCTTGATGGGAAGCTCCTACAATGAGCAGTTCTTC. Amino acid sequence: CASSPRLMGSSYNEQFF.

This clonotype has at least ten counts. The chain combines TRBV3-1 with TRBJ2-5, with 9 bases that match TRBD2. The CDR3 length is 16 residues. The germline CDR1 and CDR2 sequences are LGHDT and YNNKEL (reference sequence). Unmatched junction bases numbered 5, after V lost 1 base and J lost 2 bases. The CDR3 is CASSQVSGSLQETQYF. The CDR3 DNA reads TGTGCCAGCAGCCAAGTTAGCGGGAGCCTTCAAGAGACCCAGTACTTC.

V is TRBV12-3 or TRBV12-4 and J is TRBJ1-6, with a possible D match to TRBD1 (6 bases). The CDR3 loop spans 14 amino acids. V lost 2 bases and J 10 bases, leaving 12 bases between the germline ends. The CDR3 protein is CASSLSGAVSPLHF. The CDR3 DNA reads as TGTGCCAGCAGTTTATCAGGGGCCGTGTCACCCCTCCACTTT.

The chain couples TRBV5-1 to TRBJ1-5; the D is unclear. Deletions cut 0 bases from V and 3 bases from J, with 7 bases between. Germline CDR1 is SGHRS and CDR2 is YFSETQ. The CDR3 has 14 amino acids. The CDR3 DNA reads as TGCGCCAGCAGCTTGGAGGGCTTCAATCAGCCCCAGCATTTT. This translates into CASSLEGFNQPQHF.

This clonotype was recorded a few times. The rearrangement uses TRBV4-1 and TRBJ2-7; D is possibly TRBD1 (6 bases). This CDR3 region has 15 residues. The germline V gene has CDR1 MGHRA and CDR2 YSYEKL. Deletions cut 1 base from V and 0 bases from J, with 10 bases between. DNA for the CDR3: TGCGCCAGCAGCCAAGTGCTACAGGGCTCCTACGAGCAGTACTTC. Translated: CASSQVLQGSYEQYF.

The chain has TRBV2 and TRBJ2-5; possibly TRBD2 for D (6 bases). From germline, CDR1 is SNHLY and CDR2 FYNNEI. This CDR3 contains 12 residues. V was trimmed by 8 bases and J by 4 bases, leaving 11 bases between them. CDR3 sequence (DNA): TGTGCCAGCCTCGGAGGGTCAGAGACCCAGTACTTC. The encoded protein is CASLGGSETQYF.

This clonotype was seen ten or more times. Here the CDR3 reads CASSPLAGASTDTQYF. The DNA of the CDR3 is TGTGCCAGCAGCCCACTAGCGGGGGCTAGCACAGATACGCAGTATTTT. The chain uses TRBV12-3 or TRBV12-4 and TRBJ2-3; TRBD2 aligns across 11 bases. Trimming at V came to 6 bases and at J to 0 bases, leaving 5 bases not matched to a gene. The CDR3 is 16 amino acids.

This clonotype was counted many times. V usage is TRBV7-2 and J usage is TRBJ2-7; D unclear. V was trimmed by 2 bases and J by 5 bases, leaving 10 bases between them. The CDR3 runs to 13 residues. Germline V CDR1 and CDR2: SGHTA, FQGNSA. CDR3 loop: CASSLWVVHEQYF. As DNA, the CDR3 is TGTGCCAGCAGCTTATGGGTGGTTCACGAGCAGTACTTC.